This TCR beta chain was found in a study of shared clonotypes between healthy human individuals. Turning to the study itself: A donor's plate count was three for CD4 naive and three for CD4 memory; CD8 naive had two and CD8 memory one.

A word on this clone: Its antigen is undetermined.

A deep-level run was used for the assay. Using immunoSEQ multiplex PCR, the repertoire was profiled, and TCRdb retains in-frame clones only, with some absent. The sample holds about 1.1 million clones, around 78% seen once. Per the germline V gene, CDR1 is SGHRS and CDR2 is YFSETQ. V was shortened by 0 bases and J by 6 bases, with 21 bases between the two germline ends. The CDR3 is 17 residues long. Study-wide results and caveats: Among non-shared clonotypes, generation probabilities were lower than among those shared by all four donors.

This receptor was identified in a man between 18 and 35 years old in good health. Some clones in this sample may be carry-over from other donors' samples. This chain links TRBV5-1 with TRBJ2-5; perhaps TRBD2 as D (5 bases). The sequenced material came from memory CD4+ T cells from PBMCs. Subset of the sample: CD45RA-negative fraction. This CDR3 reads CASSLAIGRKSGKTQYF. As DNA, the CDR3 is TGCGCCAGCAGCTTGGCCATAGGGCGTAAATCGGGAAAGACCCAGTACTTC.